This entry concerns a single T cell receptor (beta chain). Its specificity is not known. At one end the junction does not follow the germline gene, possibly because of a read error. A second PCR of 7 to 11 cycles used a sample-barcoded 5' primer and a J-beta primer mix. TCRdb fed the 5' RACE reads into MiXCR, producing one record per CDR3 protein. Here the sample spans hundreds of thousands of distinct CDR3 sequences, roughly 44% being singletons. The CDR3 length is 15 residues. Per germline, CDR1 SGHRS and CDR2 YFSETQ. The data stem from a study of blood T cells in healthy people across ages. Study details: The template switching approach captured approximately one barcoded beta molecule for every two T cells. Broader study findings: Observed TCR beta diversity showed a strong correlation with the percentage of naive T cells as measured by flow cytometry. Among T cells, TCR beta diversity per million cells dropped roughly linearly as age rose.

Sequenced material: blood. This TCR was recovered from a man aged 55 to 69 in good health. The chain carries TRBV5-1 and TRBJ1-2, with D possibly matching TRBD1 (5 bases). The CDR3 DNA is TGCACCAGCAGCCCGAACGACAGAGGTTACTATGGCTACACCTTC. Amino acid sequence: CTSSPNDRGYYGYTF.